Following are 32 T cell receptor beta chains from one sample sequenced in a study of blood T cell repertoires in COVID-19 (dated by TCRdb to the early 2020s). Receptor libraries were prepared by the immunoSEQ multiplex PCR assay. TCRdb obtained this table from immuneACCESS and retained in-frame rearrangements with V and J assigned. These tables miss some clones; where compared with another copy, unresolved V genes account for less than half of the shortfall, and the remainder is unexplained. The table for this sample lists about 180,000 clones; roughly 84% of them were counted only once. Around 6.6% of the sample comes from the top ten. The sample was peripheral blood. The origin of the receptors is a man between 50 and 59 years old with active or convalescent COVID-19.

The chain combines TRBV19 with TRBJ2-5, with D perhaps matching TRBD2 (5 bases). Germline V gives CDR1 LNHDA, CDR2 SQIVND (reference sequence). Trimming took 4 bases from V and 0 from J, leaving 12 bases between them. This CDR3 spans 15 amino acids. This CDR3 reads CASSRELLNQETQYF. DNA for the CDR3: TGTGCCAGTAGTAGGGAGTTACTGAACCAAGAGACCCAGTACTTC.

This rearrangement joins TRBV18 to TRBJ2-1; D perhaps matches TRBD2 (6 bases). This CDR3 has 15 amino acids. Per germline, CDR1 KGHSH and CDR2 LQKENI. The V end lost 0 bases, the J end lost 7 bases, and 13 bases lay between the germline ends. The chain's CDR3 is CASSPPSVAGNEQFF. CDR3 coding DNA: TGTGCCAGCTCACCACCTAGCGTGGCGGGGAATGAGCAGTTCTTC.

The V gene is TRBV4-1, the J gene TRBJ2-5, with no clear D. Trimming removed 2 bases at V and 3 bases at J, with 7 bases between. Per germline, CDR1 MGHRA and CDR2 YSYEKL. This CDR3 has 13 amino acids. The CDR3 spells CASSQNLKETQYF. The DNA of the CDR3 is TGCGCCAGCAGCCAAAACTTAAAAGAGACCCAGTACTTC.

The gene calls are TRBV14 and TRBJ2-7; 7 positions match TRBD2. Germline V gives CDR1 SGHDN, CDR2 FVKESK. The ends lost 4 bases at V and 2 bases at J; junction bases unmatched: 5. CDR3 length: 14 residues. The CDR3 bases are TGTGCCAGCAGCCCAGGGAGGGGAGCCTACGAGCAGTACTTC. Residues: CASSPGRGAYEQYF.

The chain carries TRBV7-3 and TRBJ2-1, with TRBD2 matching over 10 bases. V gave up 0 bases and J gave up 10 bases; unmatched junction bases: 9. CDR3 length: 16 residues. Germline V lookup: CDR1 SGHTA, CDR2 FQGTGA. The CDR3 DNA sequence: TGTGCCAGCAGCTTAACCCTTCCCTCTAGCGGGGGCGAGCAGTTCTTC. It translates to CASSLTLPSSGGEQFF.

The chain recombines TRBV2 with TRBJ1-5; 8 bases are shared with TRBD1. Germline values: CDR1 SNHLY, CDR2 FYNNEI. The CDR3 contains 13 residues. With V trimmed by 4 bases and J by 4 bases, 0 bases remained unmatched. The CDR3 region is CASSGTGNQPQHF. The CDR3 nucleotides read TGTGCCAGCAGTGGGACAGGGAATCAGCCCCAGCATTTT.

The chain joins TRBV4-3 to TRBJ2-4, with 8 bases identical to TRBD1. Germline V gene sequence: CDR1 LGHNA, CDR2 YSLEER. The CDR3 is 18 residues long. V lost 2 bases and J lost 0; bases outside the gene matches: 9. In DNA, the CDR3 is TGCGCCAGCAGCCAACAAACGACAGGGGCCTTAGCCAAAAACATTCAGTACTTC. Protein sequence: CASSQQTTGALAKNIQYF.

The CDR3 DNA reads TGCAGTGCTAGTCCGGGGGGGCGAACCTACGAGCAGTACTTC. This encodes CSASPGGRTYEQYF. The gene calls are TRBV20-1 and TRBJ2-7; 8 bases fit TRBD2. The germline CDR1 and CDR2 sequences are DFQATT and SNEGSKA (reference sequence). V was clipped by 3 bases and J by 2 bases; unmatched bases: 6. This CDR3 comprises 14 residues.

The CDR3 spells CASSFGGVGYTF. The CDR3 DNA reads TGCGCCAGCAGCTTTGGAGGGGTGGGCTACACCTTC. The chain employs TRBV5-1 and TRBJ1-2, with D possibly being TRBD1 (5 bases). The germline CDR1 and CDR2 sequences are SGHRS and YFSETQ. V was pared by 2 bases and J by 8 bases, with 10 bases between. This CDR3 region has 12 residues.

V is TRBV11-3 and J is TRBJ2-2; D unresolved. Germline V gene data show CDR1 as SGHNT and CDR2 as YENEEA. The V and J ends lost 1 base and 5 bases respectively, with 11 bases between them. CDR3 size: 15 residues. CDR3 in DNA: TGTGCCAGCAGCTTAGGCCTAGTGTCAACCGGGGAGCTGTTTTTT. This gives the protein CASSLGLVSTGELFF.

This chain joins TRBV24-1 and TRBJ2-1; D may be TRBD2 (6 bases). The germline CDR1 and CDR2 sequences are KGHDR and SFDVKD. V was shortened by 4 bases and J by 0 bases, with 15 bases between the two germline ends. The CDR3 contains 17 residues. CDR3 bases: TGTGCCACCAGTGACCAGCGGGCATTGAGCTCCTACAATGAGCAGTTCTTC. It translates to CATSDQRALSSYNEQFF.

The chain uses TRBV5-8 and TRBJ1-5; TRBD1 agrees at 9 bases. From germline, CDR1 is SGHTS and CDR2 YDEGEE. The CDR3 contains 16 residues. V was clipped by 4 bases and J by 2 bases; unmatched bases: 7. CDR3 sequence reads: CASSNTGDRGNQPQHF. The CDR3 DNA reads as TGTGCCAGCAGCAACACAGGGGACAGGGGCAATCAGCCCCAGCATTTT. Using reference TRBV5-8 and TRBJ1-5 for the parts outside the CDR3, the full variable domain is EAGVTQSPTHLIKTRGQQATLRCSPISGHTSVYWYQQALGLGLQFLLWYDEGEERNRGNFPPRFSGRQFPNYSSELNVNALELEDSALYLCASSNTGDRGNQPQHFGDGTRLSIL.

The V gene is TRBV5-1, the J gene TRBJ1-2; 10 nucleotides match TRBD1. This CDR3 is built from 14 residues. J was trimmed by 7 bases and V by 4 bases; bases with no gene match: 7. Germline loops: CDR1 SGHRS, CDR2 YFSETQ. The CDR3 DNA reads TGCGCCAGCAGCAGCGGGACAGGGGCGGGTGGCTACACCTTC. Its protein is CASSSGTGAGGYTF.

J is TRBJ2-5 and V is TRBV3-1 (or the pseudogene TRBV3-2); D is possibly TRBD2 (7 bases). Germline-derived CDR1 and CDR2 are LGHDT and YNNKEL (reference sequence). The CDR3 spans 15 residues. With 4 bases removed from V and 7 bases from J, the gap between germline ends came to 19 bases. The CDR3 bases are TGTGCCAGCAGCCTCCGCGGGGGCTGGGAGGGGACCCAGTACTTC. Its protein is CASSLRGGWEGTQYF.

V usage is TRBV6-6 and J usage is TRBJ2-7; TRBD1 aligns across 7 bases. This CDR3 has 13 residues. From germline, CDR1 is MNHNY and CDR2 SVGAGI (reference sequence). After removal of 8 bases from V and 2 bases from J, the junction contained 6 bases not matched to a gene. In DNA form, the CDR3 reads TGTGCCAGCTCGACAGGGTTGCCCTACGAGCAGTACTTC. Translation: CASSTGLPYEQYF.

The rearrangement links TRBV11-2 to TRBJ2-1; D remains unclear. Germline CDR1 reads SGHAT; CDR2 reads FQNNGV. This CDR3 is 15 amino acids long. V lost 0 bases and J 1 base, leaving 7 bases between the germline ends. CDR3: CASSLDVQSYNEQFF. The CDR3 DNA reads TGTGCCAGCAGCTTAGATGTGCAGTCCTACAATGAGCAGTTCTTC.

The rearrangement joins TRBV2 to TRBJ2-3; possibly TRBD2 for D (6 bases). Looked up from germline, CDR1 is SNHLY and CDR2 is FYNNEI. V was pared by 9 bases and J by 0 bases, with 10 bases between. The CDR3 totals 13 residues. Here the CDR3 DNA reads TGTGCCAGGAAGACTAGAAGCACAGATACGCAGTATTTT. Its protein product is CARKTRSTDTQYF.

This rearrangement joins TRBV5-6 to TRBJ2-1, with D possibly being TRBD2 (5 bases). The germline V gene has CDR1 SGHDT and CDR2 YYEEEE. The CDR3 sequence is 15 residues long. V shed 0 bases and J shed 0 bases, with 7 bases lying between them. CDR3: CASSLGTASYNEQFF. Here the CDR3 DNA reads TGTGCCAGCAGCTTGGGGACTGCCTCCTACAATGAGCAGTTCTTC.

In this sample, this clone turned up a few times. The chain links TRBV6-5 to TRBJ1-1, with 7 nucleotides matching TRBD1. Unmatched junction bases numbered 8, after V lost 6 bases and J lost 1 base. Germline lookup yields CDR1 MNHEY and CDR2 SVGAGI. CDR3 length equals 15 residues. This chain's CDR3 is CASRYRQGPNTEAFF. The CDR3 DNA reads TGTGCCAGCAGGTACCGACAGGGACCGAACACTGAAGCTTTCTTT.

The chain has TRBV6-5 and TRBJ1-1, with a weak D call TRBD1 (5 bases). Germline CDR1 and CDR2: MNHEY and SVGAGI. The CDR3 has 14 residues. Deletions cut 1 base from V and 4 bases from J, with 10 bases between. The CDR3 sequence is CASSYFTQGTEAFF. The CDR3 region has the DNA TGTGCCAGCAGTTACTTCACTCAGGGCACTGAAGCTTTCTTT.

J is TRBJ1-2 and V is TRBV2; D is uncertain. CDR1 and CDR2 from the germline V gene are SNHLY and FYNNEI. Trimming took off 10 bases at V and 1 base at J, with 13 bases between the two ends. The CDR3 has 13 residues. The CDR3 protein is CATEGLLNYGYTF. The CDR3 DNA follows: TGTGCCACAGAGGGTCTTCTTAACTATGGCTACACCTTC.

The rearrangement uses TRBV20-1 and TRBJ2-7; 7 nucleotides line up with TRBD2. CDR1 DFQATT and CDR2 SNEGSKA come from the germline V gene (reference sequence). V lost 3 bases and J lost 2; bases outside the gene matches: 7. The CDR3 loop spans 14 amino acids. The CDR3 nucleotides read TGCAGTGCTAGTGAAGCGGGGCCCGCCTACGAGCAGTACTTC. Its translation: CSASEAGPAYEQYF.

The chain combines TRBV5-4 with TRBJ2-7; 8 bases are shared with TRBD2. Trimming took 2 bases from V and 7 from J; bases not matched to a gene: 11. The CDR3 sequence is 15 residues long. The germline gives CDR1 SGHNT, CDR2 YYREEE (reference sequence). Here the CDR3 reads CASSLPTGTRREQYF. In DNA form, the CDR3 reads TGTGCCAGCAGCTTACCAACCGGGACTAGGAGGGAGCAGTACTTC.

The chain has TRBV19 and TRBJ1-1, with 9 bases that match TRBD1. This CDR3 is 14 amino acids long. After removal of 7 bases from V and 3 bases from J, the junction contained 6 bases not matched to a gene. Germline V lookup: CDR1 LNHDA, CDR2 SQIVND (reference sequence). CDR3 region: CASMGQGAYTEAFF. In DNA, the CDR3 is TGTGCCAGTATGGGACAGGGCGCCTACACTGAAGCTTTCTTT.

The rearrangement links TRBV27 to TRBJ1-2; D uncertain. The V gene's germline CDR1 is MNHEY and CDR2 SMNVEV (reference sequence). The V gene lost 3 bases and the J gene lost 2 bases, with 7 bases spanning the gap. This CDR3 is built from 13 residues. This CDR3 is CASSFLYNYGYTF. In DNA form, the CDR3 reads TGTGCCAGCAGTTTTCTATACAACTATGGCTACACCTTC.

The chain is built from TRBV5-4 and TRBJ2-7; 8 bases agree with TRBD2. Trimming took 4 bases from V and 7 from J; bases not matched to a gene: 10. The germline CDR1 and CDR2 sequences are SGHNT and YYREEE (reference sequence). CDR3 size: 14 residues. CDR3 loop: CASSPAGLGGEQYF. The DNA for the CDR3 is TGTGCCAGCAGCCCGGCGGGACTAGGAGGTGAGCAGTACTTC.

In DNA form, the CDR3 reads TGCGCCAGCAGCCCCTTCGGGACTAGCGGACTGGGGACCCAGTACTTC. Translating it yields CASSPFGTSGLGTQYF. The rearrangement links TRBV4-1 to TRBJ2-5; TRBD2 aligns across 11 bases. Germline CDR1 is MGHRA and CDR2 is YSYEKL. This CDR3 is 16 amino acids long. Losses at the gene ends were 4 bases for V and 7 bases for J; bases not matched to a gene: 11.

CDR3 nucleotide sequence: TGTGCCAGCAGTTGGAAGGGACAGGAGGCCTACGAGCAGTACTTC. Protein sequence: CASSWKGQEAYEQYF. The genes are TRBV27 and TRBJ2-7, with 8 nucleotides matching TRBD1. There are 15 residues in the CDR3. V shed 4 bases, J shed 2 bases, and the junction held 7 bases outside the gene matches. CDR1 and CDR2 (germline): MNHEY, SMNVEV (reference sequence).

The rearrangement joins TRBV4-3 to TRBJ2-3; 11 bases agree with TRBD2. V lost 4 bases to trimming and J lost 0 bases; unmatched junction nucleotides: 6. In germline, CDR1 is LGHNA, CDR2 YSLEER. CDR3 length equals 17 residues. The CDR3 spells CASSPTLAGGSTDTQYF. CDR3 in DNA: TGCGCCAGCAGCCCCACTCTAGCGGGGGGAAGCACAGATACGCAGTATTTT.

The count of this clone is one. J is TRBJ2-2 and V is TRBV5-1, with 9 bases aligning to TRBD2. The J segment lost 2 bases and the V segment lost 3 bases, leaving 2 bases of the junction unmatched. The CDR3 sequence is 15 residues long. CDR1 SGHRS and CDR2 YFSETQ come from the germline V gene. CDR3 nucleotide sequence: TGCGCCAGCAGCTACGGGACTAGCAACACCGGGGAGCTGTTTTTT. Its protein product is CASSYGTSNTGELFF.

The chain has TRBV19 and TRBJ1-4, with D perhaps matching TRBD1 (5 bases). This CDR3 spans 15 amino acids. The germline V and J ends were trimmed by 5 bases and 0 bases, with 10 bases remaining between them. CDR1 LNHDA and CDR2 SQIVND come from the germline V gene (reference sequence). The CDR3 DNA reads TGTGCCAGTAGTCTCGACAGAACAACTAATGAAAAACTGTTTTTT. Protein sequence: CASSLDRTTNEKLFF.

The chain employs TRBV29-1 and TRBJ2-3, with 8 bases lining up with TRBD2. The junction had 14 bases not matched to a gene; V was cut back by 7 bases and J by 8 bases. CDR1 SQVTM and CDR2 ANQGSEA come from the germline V gene. The CDR3 has 14 residues. DNA for the CDR3: TGCAGCGACCGGGAGGGATTCGTTTTAACTACGCAGTATTTT. It translates to CSDREGFVLTTQYF.